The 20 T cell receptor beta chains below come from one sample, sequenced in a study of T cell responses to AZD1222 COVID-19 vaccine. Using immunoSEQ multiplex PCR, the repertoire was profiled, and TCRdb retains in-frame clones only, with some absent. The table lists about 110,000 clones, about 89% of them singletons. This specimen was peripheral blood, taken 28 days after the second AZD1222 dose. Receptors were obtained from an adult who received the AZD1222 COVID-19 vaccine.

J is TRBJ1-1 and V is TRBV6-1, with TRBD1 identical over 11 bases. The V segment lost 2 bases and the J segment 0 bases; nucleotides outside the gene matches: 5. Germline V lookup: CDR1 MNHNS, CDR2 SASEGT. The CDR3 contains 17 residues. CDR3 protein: CASSERDRGGMNTEAFF. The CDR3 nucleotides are TGTGCCAGCAGTGAACGGGACAGGGGGGGGATGAACACTGAAGCTTTCTTT.

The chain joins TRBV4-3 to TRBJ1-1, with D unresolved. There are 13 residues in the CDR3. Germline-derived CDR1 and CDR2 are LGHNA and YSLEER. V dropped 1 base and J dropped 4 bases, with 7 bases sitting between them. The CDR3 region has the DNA TGCGCCAGCAGCCAAGGACTTGTCACTGAAGCTTTCTTT. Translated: CASSQGLVTEAFF.

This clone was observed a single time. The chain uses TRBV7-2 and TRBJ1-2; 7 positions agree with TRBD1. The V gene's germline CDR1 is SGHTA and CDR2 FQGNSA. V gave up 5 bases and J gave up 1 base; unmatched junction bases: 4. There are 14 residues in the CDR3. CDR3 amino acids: CASSADRFNYGYTF. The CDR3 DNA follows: TGTGCCAGCAGCGCGGACAGGTTTAACTATGGCTACACCTTC.

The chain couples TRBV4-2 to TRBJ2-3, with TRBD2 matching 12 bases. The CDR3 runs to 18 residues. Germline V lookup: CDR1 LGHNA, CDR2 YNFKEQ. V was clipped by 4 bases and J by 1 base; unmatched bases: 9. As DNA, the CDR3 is TGTGCCAGCAGCCGAGGGCTAGCGGGGGGGCCAGGCACAGATACGCAGTATTTT. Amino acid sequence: CASSRGLAGGPGTDTQYF.

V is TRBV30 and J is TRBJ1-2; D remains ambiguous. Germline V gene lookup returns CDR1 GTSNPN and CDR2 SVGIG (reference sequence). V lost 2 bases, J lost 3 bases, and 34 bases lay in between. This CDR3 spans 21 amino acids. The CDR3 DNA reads TGTGCCTGGAGTCCCCGAGGTACACATCTAGCGGGTCTCTTTAGGTACTATGGCTACACCTTC. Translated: CAWSPRGTHLAGLFRYYGYTF.

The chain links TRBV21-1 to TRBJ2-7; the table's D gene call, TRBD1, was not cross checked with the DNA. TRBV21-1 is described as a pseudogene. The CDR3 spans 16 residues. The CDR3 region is CASSKAQGNDAYEQYF. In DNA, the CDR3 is TGTGCCAGCAGCAAAGCCCAGGGGAATGATGCCTACGAGCAGTACTTC.

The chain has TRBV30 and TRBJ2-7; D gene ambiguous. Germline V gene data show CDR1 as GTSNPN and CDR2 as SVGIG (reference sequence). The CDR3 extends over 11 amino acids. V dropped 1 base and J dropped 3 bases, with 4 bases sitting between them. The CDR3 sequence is CAWSAGYEQYF. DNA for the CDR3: TGTGCCTGGAGTGCGGGCTACGAGCAGTACTTC. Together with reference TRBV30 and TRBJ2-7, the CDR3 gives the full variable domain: SQTIHQWPATLVQPVGSPLSLECTVEGTSNPNLYWYRQAAGRGLQLLFYSVGIGQISSEVPQNLSASRPQDRQFILSSKKLLLSDSGFYLCAWSAGYEQYFGPGTRLTVT.

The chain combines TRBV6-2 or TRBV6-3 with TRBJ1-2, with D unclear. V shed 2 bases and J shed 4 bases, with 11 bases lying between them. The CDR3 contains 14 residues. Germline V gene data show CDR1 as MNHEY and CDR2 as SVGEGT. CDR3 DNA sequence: TGTGCCAGCAGTTACGGTAGAGATGCCTATGGCTACACCTTC. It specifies CASSYGRDAYGYTF.

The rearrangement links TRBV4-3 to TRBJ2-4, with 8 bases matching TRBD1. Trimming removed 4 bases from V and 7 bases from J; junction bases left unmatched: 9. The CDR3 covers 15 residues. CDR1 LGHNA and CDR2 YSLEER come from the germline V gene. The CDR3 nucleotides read TGCGCCAGCAGCCCACAGCGGACAGGGTCCAACATTCAGTACTTC. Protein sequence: CASSPQRTGSNIQYF.

The CDR3 sequence: CASSLSHEQYF. DNA of the CDR3: TGTGCCAGCAGCTTAAGCCACGAGCAGTACTTC. This chain links TRBV13 with TRBJ2-7; D unclear. The CDR3 spans 11 residues. Per germline, CDR1 PRHDT and CDR2 FYEKMQ (reference sequence). Trimming removed 2 bases from V and 5 bases from J, with 4 bases in between.

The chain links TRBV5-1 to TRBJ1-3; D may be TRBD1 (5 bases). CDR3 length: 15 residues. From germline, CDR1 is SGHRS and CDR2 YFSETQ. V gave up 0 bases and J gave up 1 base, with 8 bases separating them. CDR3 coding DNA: TGCGCCAGCAGCTTGGGACAGCTATCTGGAAACACCATATATTTT. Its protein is CASSLGQLSGNTIYF.

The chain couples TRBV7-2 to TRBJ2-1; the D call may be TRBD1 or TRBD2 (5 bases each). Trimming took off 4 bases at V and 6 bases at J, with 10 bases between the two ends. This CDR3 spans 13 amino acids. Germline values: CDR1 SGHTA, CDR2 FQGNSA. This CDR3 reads CASSSGPSNEQFF. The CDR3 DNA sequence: TGTGCCAGCAGCTCGGGGCCTAGCAATGAGCAGTTCTTC.

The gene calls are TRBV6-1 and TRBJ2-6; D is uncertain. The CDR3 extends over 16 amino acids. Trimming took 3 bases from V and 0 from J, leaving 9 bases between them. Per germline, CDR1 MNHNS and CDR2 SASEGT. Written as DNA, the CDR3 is TGTGCCAGCAGTGACCAGGTGCTCTCTGGGGCCAACGTCCTGACTTTC. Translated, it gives CASSDQVLSGANVLTF.

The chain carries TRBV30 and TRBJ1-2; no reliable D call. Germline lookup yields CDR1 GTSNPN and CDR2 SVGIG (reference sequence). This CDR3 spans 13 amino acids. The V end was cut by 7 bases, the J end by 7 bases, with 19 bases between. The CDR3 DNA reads TGTGCCTCACCAACCCGGCCAGAGGGTGGCTACACCTTC. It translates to CASPTRPEGGYTF.

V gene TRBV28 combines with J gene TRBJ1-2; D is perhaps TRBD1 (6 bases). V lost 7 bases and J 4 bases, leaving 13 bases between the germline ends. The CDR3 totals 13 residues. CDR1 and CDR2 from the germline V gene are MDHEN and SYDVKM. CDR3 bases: TGTGCCAGCAAACAGGGTTCCGCCTATGGCTACACCTTC. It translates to CASKQGSAYGYTF.

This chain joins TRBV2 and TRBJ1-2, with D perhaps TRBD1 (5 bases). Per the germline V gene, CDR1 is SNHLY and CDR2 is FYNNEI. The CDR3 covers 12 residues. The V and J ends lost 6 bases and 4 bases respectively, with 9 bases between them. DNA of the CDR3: TGTGCCAGCAGAGGGGTGGGCTATGGCTACACCTTC. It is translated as CASRGVGYGYTF.

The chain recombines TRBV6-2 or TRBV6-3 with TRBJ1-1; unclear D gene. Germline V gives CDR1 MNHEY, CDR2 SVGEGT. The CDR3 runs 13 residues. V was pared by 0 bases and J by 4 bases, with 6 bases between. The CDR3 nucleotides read TGTGCCAGCAGTTACTCAGGGCCCACTGAAGCTTTCTTT. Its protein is CASSYSGPTEAFF.

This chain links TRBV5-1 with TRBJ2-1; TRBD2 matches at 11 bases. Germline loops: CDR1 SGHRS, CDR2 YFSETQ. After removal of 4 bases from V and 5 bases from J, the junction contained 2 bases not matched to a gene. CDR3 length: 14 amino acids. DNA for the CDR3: TGCGCCAGCAGCACGGGACTAGCGGACAATGAGCAGTTCTTC. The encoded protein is CASSTGLADNEQFF.

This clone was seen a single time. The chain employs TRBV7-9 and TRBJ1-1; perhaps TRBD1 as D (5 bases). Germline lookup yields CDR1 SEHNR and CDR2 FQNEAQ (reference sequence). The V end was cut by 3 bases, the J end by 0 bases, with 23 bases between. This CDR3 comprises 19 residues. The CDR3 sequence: CASSLGLRKGPSMNTEAFF. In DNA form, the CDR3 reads TGTGCCAGCAGCTTGGGACTCCGAAAGGGCCCTTCAATGAACACTGAAGCTTTCTTT.

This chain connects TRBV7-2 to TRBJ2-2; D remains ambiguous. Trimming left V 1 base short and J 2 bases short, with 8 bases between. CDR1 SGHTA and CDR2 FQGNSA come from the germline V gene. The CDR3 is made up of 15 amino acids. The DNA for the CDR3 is TGTGCCAGCAGCTTAGGTGGATACAACACCGGGGAGCTGTTTTTT. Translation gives CASSLGGYNTGELFF.